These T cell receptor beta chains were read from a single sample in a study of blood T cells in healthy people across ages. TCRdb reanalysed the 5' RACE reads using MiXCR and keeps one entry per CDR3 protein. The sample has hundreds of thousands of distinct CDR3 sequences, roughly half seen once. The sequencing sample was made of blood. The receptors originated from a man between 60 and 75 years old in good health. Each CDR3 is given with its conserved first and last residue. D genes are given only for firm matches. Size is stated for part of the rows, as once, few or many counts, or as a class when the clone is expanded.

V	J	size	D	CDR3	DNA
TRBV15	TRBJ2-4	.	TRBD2	CATSREGAGPTLYF	TGTGCCACCAGCAGAGAGGGAGCGGGACCTACACTGTACTTC
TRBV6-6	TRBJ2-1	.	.	CASSPSWSGETQFF	TGTGCCAGCAGCCCTAGCTGGAGTGGGGAGACCCAGTTCTTC
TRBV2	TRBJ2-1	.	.	CASSAQGNYNEQFF	TGTGCCAGCAGTGCACAGGGAAATTACAATGAGCAGTTCTTC
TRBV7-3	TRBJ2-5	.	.	CASKLTGGVETQYF	TGTGCCAGCAAGTTAACAGGGGGGGTAGAGACCCAGTACTTC
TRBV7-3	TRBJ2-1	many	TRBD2	CASSLMSSGIGYNEQFF	TGTGCCAGCAGCTTAATGTCTAGCGGGATTGGTTACAATGAGCAGTTCTTC
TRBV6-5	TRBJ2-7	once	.	CASRTEGKNEQYF	TGTGCCAGCCGGACGGAGGGTAAGAACGAGCAGTACTTC
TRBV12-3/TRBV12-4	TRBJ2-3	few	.	CASSQGHGADTQYF	TGTGCCAGCAGCCAGGGCCATGGAGCAGATACGCAGTATTTT
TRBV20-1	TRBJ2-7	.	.	CSARTSRQGGYEQYF	TGCAGTGCTAGGACTTCTAGACAGGGAGGATACGAGCAGTACTTC
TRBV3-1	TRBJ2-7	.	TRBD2	CASSQDSGLVYYEQYF	TGTGCCAGCAGCCAAGACTCGGGACTAGTTTACTACGAGCAGTACTTC
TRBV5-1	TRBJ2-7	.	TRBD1	CASSPTGGSYNEQYF	TGCGCCAGCAGCCCGACAGGGGGGTCCTACAATGAGCAGTACTTC
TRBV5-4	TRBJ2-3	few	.	CASSLDRFTDTQYF	TGTGCCAGCAGCTTGGACAGGTTCACAGATACGCAGTATTTT
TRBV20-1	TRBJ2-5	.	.	CSASRTRGWVATQETQYF	TGCAGTGCTAGTCGGACAAGGGGATGGGTCGCCACCCAAGAGACCCAGTACTTC
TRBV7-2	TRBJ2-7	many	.	CASSLTLYEQYF	TGTGCCAGCAGCTTAACCCTCTACGAGCAGTACTTC
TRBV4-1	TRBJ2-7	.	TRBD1	CASSQGPTGSYEQYF	TGCGCCAGCAGCCAAGGGCCGACAGGGAGCTACGAGCAGTACTTC
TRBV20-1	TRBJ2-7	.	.	CSARLDRRNEQYF	TGCAGTGCTAGACTCGACAGGCGGAACGAGCAGTACTTC
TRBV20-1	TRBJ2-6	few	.	CSAKVAATPSSGANVLTF	TGCAGTGCTAAGGTGGCGGCGACGCCGAGCTCTGGGGCCAACGTCCTGACTTTC
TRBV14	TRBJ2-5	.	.	CASSQGTAQYF	TGTGCCAGCAGCCAAGGGACAGCTCAGTACTTC
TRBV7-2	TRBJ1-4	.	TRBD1	CASSTETGGWGNEKLFF	TGTGCCAGCAGCACCGAGACAGGGGGCTGGGGAAATGAAAAACTGTTTTTT
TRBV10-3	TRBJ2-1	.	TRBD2	CAIRHGLAGPEHEQFF	TGTGCCATCAGACACGGACTAGCGGGACCAGAACATGAGCAGTTCTTC
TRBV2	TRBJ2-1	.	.	CASKDPGGNEQFF	TGTGCCAGCAAGGATCCCGGGGGTAATGAGCAGTTCTTC
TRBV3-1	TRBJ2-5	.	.	CASSQSEGQTQETQYF	TGTGCCAGCAGCCAATCGGAGGGACAGACCCAAGAGACCCAGTACTTC
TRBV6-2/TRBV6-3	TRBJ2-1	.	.	CASSYKIYNEQFF	TGTGCCAGCTCGTACAAAATTTACAATGAGCAGTTCTTC